Listed below are T cell receptor beta chains from one sample, sequenced in a study of T cells in Graves' hyperthyroidism and ophthalmopathy. TCRdb processed the multiplex PCR reads anew with MiXCR; each CDR3 protein has one entry. Here the sample spans roughly 570,000 distinct CDR3 sequences, under 60% being singletons. Sequencing used peripheral blood or thyroid tissue (not recorded which). The receptors derive from a woman aged 18-35 years with Graves' hyperthyroidism. Both conserved end residues are part of each CDR3. D genes are given only for firm matches. Size values are once, few and many counts, or a class for expanded clones, and some rows have none.

cdr3_nt: TGCGCCAGCAGCGATAGTTTACTAGCGGGAAAGGGGGGGTACGAGCAGTACTTC; cdr3_aa: CASSDSLLAGKGGYEQYF; d_call: TRBD2; j_call: TRBJ2-7; v_call: TRBV7-9; clone_size: -
cdr3_nt: TGTGCCAGCAGCTTAGCGGGAGTCATTGTTAACACCGGGGAGCTGTTTTTT; cdr3_aa: CASSLAGVIVNTGELFF; d_call: -; j_call: TRBJ2-2; v_call: TRBV7-8; clone_size: many
cdr3_nt: TGTGCCAGCAGTCTTCAGGGAAACAGATCACCCCTCCACTTT; cdr3_aa: CASSLQGNRSPLHF; d_call: -; j_call: TRBJ1-6; v_call: TRBV11-3; clone_size: -
cdr3_nt: TGCAGCTTAGCGACAGGGCTTCAGCCCCAGCATTTT; cdr3_aa: CSLATGLQPQHF; d_call: TRBD1; j_call: TRBJ1-5; v_call: TRBV29-1; clone_size: -
cdr3_nt: TGTGCCAGCAGCTTTTCGGGACTACGCACAGATACGCAGTATTTT; cdr3_aa: CASSFSGLRTDTQYF; d_call: TRBD2; j_call: TRBJ2-3; v_call: TRBV5-6; clone_size: -
cdr3_nt: TGTGCCAGCAGCCCAGACAGGGGATTTAACTATGGCTACACCTTC; cdr3_aa: CASSPDRGFNYGYTF; d_call: TRBD1; j_call: TRBJ1-2; v_call: TRBV11-3; clone_size: many
cdr3_nt: TGTGCCAGCAGAAGAGGGAGGGGGCGGGAAAAACTGTTTTTT; cdr3_aa: CASRRGRGREKLFF; d_call: TRBD1; j_call: TRBJ1-4; v_call: TRBV6-5; clone_size: few
cdr3_nt: TGTGCCAGCAGCAGCGCGGGAGAAAAACTGTTTTTT; cdr3_aa: CASSSAGEKLFF; d_call: -; j_call: TRBJ1-4; v_call: TRBV7-2; clone_size: -
cdr3_nt: TGTGCCAGCAGCAAACAGGGGGAATCACCCCTCCACTTT; cdr3_aa: CASSKQGESPLHF; d_call: TRBD1; j_call: TRBJ1-6; v_call: TRBV13; clone_size: -
cdr3_nt: TGCGCCAGCAGCACACCGACAGGGATGGAGACCCAGTACTTC; cdr3_aa: CASSTPTGMETQYF; d_call: TRBD1; j_call: TRBJ2-5; v_call: TRBV7-2; clone_size: -
cdr3_nt: TGCAGCCAAGATCCAGGGGGCGGGACTTCAAGCTACGAGCAGTACTTC; cdr3_aa: CSQDPGGGTSSYEQYF; d_call: TRBD1; j_call: TRBJ2-7; v_call: TRBV29-1; clone_size: -
cdr3_nt: TGCGCCAGCAGCCAAGGGGACAGGGGGAGTTCACCCCTCCACTTT; cdr3_aa: CASSQGDRGSSPLHF; d_call: TRBD1; j_call: TRBJ1-6; v_call: TRBV4-1; clone_size: -
cdr3_nt: TGCGCCAGCGGACTAGCGGGAGTCGAGCAGTACTTC; cdr3_aa: CASGLAGVEQYF; d_call: TRBD2; j_call: TRBJ2-7; v_call: TRBV5-1; clone_size: -
cdr3_nt: TGCAGTCTAAAGGGGGCAGAGACCCAGTACTTC; cdr3_aa: CSLKGAETQYF; d_call: TRBD1; j_call: TRBJ2-5; v_call: TRBV29-1; clone_size: once
cdr3_nt: TGTGCCAGCAGCGGACAGGGGGCTGGCTATGGCTACACCTTC; cdr3_aa: CASSGQGAGYGYTF; d_call: TRBD1; j_call: TRBJ1-2; v_call: TRBV7-2; clone_size: many
cdr3_nt: TGTGCCAGCAGCGTAATGGTGGGCGGGAGGACAGATACGCAGTATTTT; cdr3_aa: CASSVMVGGRTDTQYF; d_call: TRBD2; j_call: TRBJ2-3; v_call: TRBV9; clone_size: -
cdr3_nt: TGTGCCAGCAGTCCGGAAAGGGGGCCCCAAGGGACCCAGTACTTC; cdr3_aa: CASSPERGPQGTQYF; d_call: TRBD1; j_call: TRBJ2-5; v_call: TRBV12-3/TRBV12-4; clone_size: many
cdr3_nt: TGTGCCAGCAGTTGGACTGTGACGCCCACTGAAGCTTTCTTT; cdr3_aa: CASSWTVTPTEAFF; d_call: -; j_call: TRBJ1-1; v_call: TRBV28; clone_size: many
cdr3_nt: TGTGCCAGCAGTTGGGGGGAGGGGCACACTGAAGACTATGGCTACACCTTC; cdr3_aa: CASSWGEGHTEDYGYTF; d_call: -; j_call: TRBJ1-2; v_call: TRBV12-3/TRBV12-4; clone_size: -
cdr3_nt: TGCGCCAGCAGCCCTTTGGACAGGGGTTCCACCGGGGAGCTGTTTTTT; cdr3_aa: CASSPLDRGSTGELFF; d_call: TRBD1; j_call: TRBJ2-2; v_call: TRBV5-1; clone_size: many
cdr3_nt: TGTGCCAGCAGCTTGAGGACTGCCCCGGGACAGGTGGAGTATTCACCCCTCCACTTT; cdr3_aa: CASSLRTAPGQVEYSPLHF; d_call: TRBD1; j_call: TRBJ1-6; v_call: TRBV7-8; clone_size: -
cdr3_nt: TGTGCCAGCAGTTACTCGGGGGGCCTTCAAGAGACCCAGTACTTC; cdr3_aa: CASSYSGGLQETQYF; d_call: -; j_call: TRBJ2-5; v_call: TRBV6-5; clone_size: many
cdr3_nt: TGTGCCAGCTCACCGGCGGGGGCGCAAACTGAAGCTTTCTTT; cdr3_aa: CASSPAGAQTEAFF; d_call: -; j_call: TRBJ1-1; v_call: TRBV18; clone_size: few
cdr3_nt: TGTGCCACCAGTGATTCATGGAGCAGCGAGCAGTACTTC; cdr3_aa: CATSDSWSSEQYF; d_call: -; j_call: TRBJ2-7; v_call: TRBV24-1; clone_size: -
cdr3_nt: TGTGCCAGCAGCCGACGACTAGCGGGAGGGGCCACCGGGGAGCTGTTTTTT; cdr3_aa: CASSRRLAGGATGELFF; d_call: TRBD2; j_call: TRBJ2-2; v_call: TRBV9; clone_size: once
cdr3_nt: TGTGCCAGCAGCTTAGCGCCGAGTAGCAATCAGCCCCAGCATTTT; cdr3_aa: CASSLAPSSNQPQHF; d_call: -; j_call: TRBJ1-5; v_call: TRBV7-2; clone_size: many
cdr3_nt: TGTGCCAGCAGCCCGGACGGGGCGGTACCGGTTTACGAGCAGTACTTC; cdr3_aa: CASSPDGAVPVYEQYF; d_call: -; j_call: TRBJ2-7; v_call: TRBV7-2; clone_size: many
cdr3_nt: TGTGCCAGCAGCTCCGGACTAGCGTCCTACAATGAGCAGTACTTC; cdr3_aa: CASSSGLASYNEQYF; d_call: TRBD2; j_call: TRBJ2-7; v_call: TRBV7-9; clone_size: -
cdr3_nt: TGTGCCAGTAGTGGGAGGACAGGGGTTTACTCCTACGAGCAGTACTTC; cdr3_aa: CASSGRTGVYSYEQYF; d_call: TRBD1; j_call: TRBJ2-7; v_call: TRBV19; clone_size: many
cdr3_nt: TGTGCCGGTACTGGGACAGGGGGCTACGAGCAGTACTTC; cdr3_aa: CAGTGTGGYEQYF; d_call: TRBD1; j_call: TRBJ2-7; v_call: TRBV30; clone_size: -
cdr3_nt: TGTGCCAGCAGCCCCGTTGGGACAGGGCGGAATGAGCAGTACTTC; cdr3_aa: CASSPVGTGRNEQYF; d_call: TRBD1; j_call: TRBJ2-7; v_call: TRBV2; clone_size: -
cdr3_nt: TGTGCCAGCAGCCATCGAGGGGAGGGAAGGGGTTATAATTCACCCCTCCACTTT; cdr3_aa: CASSHRGEGRGYNSPLHF; d_call: -; j_call: TRBJ1-6; v_call: TRBV4-2; clone_size: many
cdr3_nt: TGCAGTGCTAGCCTCGCAGGGACAGTGAATTCACCCCTCCACTTT; cdr3_aa: CSASLAGTVNSPLHF; d_call: TRBD1; j_call: TRBJ1-6; v_call: TRBV20-1; clone_size: many
cdr3_nt: TGCAGTGAACTCGGAGGGGGGACGGGGCAGTACTTC; cdr3_aa: CSELGGGTGQYF; d_call: -; j_call: TRBJ2-7; v_call: TRBV20-1; clone_size: -
cdr3_nt: TGTGCCAGTAGTGCTCGGGACGGGTTCTATGGCTACACCTTC; cdr3_aa: CASSARDGFYGYTF; d_call: -; j_call: TRBJ1-2; v_call: TRBV19; clone_size: many
cdr3_nt: TGTGCCAGCAGCCAAGGCGGGACTAATGAAAAACTGTTTTTT; cdr3_aa: CASSQGGTNEKLFF; d_call: -; j_call: TRBJ1-4; v_call: TRBV4-2; clone_size: few
cdr3_nt: TGTGCCACCAGCAGAACAGAGGACAGGGCGGAGGGCTACACCTTC; cdr3_aa: CATSRTEDRAEGYTF; d_call: TRBD1; j_call: TRBJ1-2; v_call: TRBV15; clone_size: -
cdr3_nt: TGTGCCATCAGTGAACAGCGGGAGGGGCAAGAGACCCAGTACTTC; cdr3_aa: CAISEQREGQETQYF; d_call: TRBD2; j_call: TRBJ2-5; v_call: TRBV10-3; clone_size: -
cdr3_nt: TGTGCCAGCAGGTCAGGGGCGGGGACTGAAGCTTTCTTT; cdr3_aa: CASRSGAGTEAFF; d_call: -; j_call: TRBJ1-1; v_call: TRBV6-2/TRBV6-3; clone_size: many
cdr3_nt: TGTGCCAGCAGCCAAAGGGGGGGAAGTGAGGAAGCTTTCTTT; cdr3_aa: CASSQRGGSEEAFF; d_call: -; j_call: TRBJ1-1; v_call: TRBV3-1; clone_size: many